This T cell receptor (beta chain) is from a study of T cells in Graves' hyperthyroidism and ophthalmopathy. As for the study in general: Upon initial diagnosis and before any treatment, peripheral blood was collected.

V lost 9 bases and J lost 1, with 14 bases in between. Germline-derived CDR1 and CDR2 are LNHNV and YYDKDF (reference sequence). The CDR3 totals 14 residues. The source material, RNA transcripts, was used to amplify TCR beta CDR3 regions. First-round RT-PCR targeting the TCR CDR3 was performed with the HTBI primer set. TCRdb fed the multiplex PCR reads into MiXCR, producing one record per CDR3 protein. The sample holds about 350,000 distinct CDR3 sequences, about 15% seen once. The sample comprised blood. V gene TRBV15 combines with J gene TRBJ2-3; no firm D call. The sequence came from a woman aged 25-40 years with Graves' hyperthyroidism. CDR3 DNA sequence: TGTGCCACGGCCGTTGGGTCGCGCACAGATACGCAGTATTTT. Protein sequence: CATAVGSRTDTQYF.